These 11 T cell receptor beta chains were sequenced from one sample in a study of T cell clonality in common variable immunodeficiency. The study's findings and limits: In common variable immunodeficiency, TCR beta chains reportedly carried fewer deletions and N-nucleotide insertions.

These receptors are not linked to any known antigen. Generated by immunoSEQ multiplex PCR, the TCRdb table keeps only in-frame clones and is missing some. This sample carries around 19,000 clones, none of them present only once. Sequencing was performed on peripheral blood mononuclear cells. Receptors were obtained from a human donor with common variable immunodeficiency.

This clone appeared many times. The CDR3 end lies 3 residues beyond the end of the read and is filled in from the germline J gene. The chain carries TRBV7-2 and TRBJ2-7; TRBD1 aligns across 7 bases. The CDR3 has 14 amino acids. The germline V gene encodes CDR1 SGHTA and CDR2 FQGNSA. With 3 bases clipped from V and 0 bases from J, the junction kept 2 bases outside the gene matches. Incomplete CDR3 DNA: TGTGCCAGCAGCTTCGGGACAGCCTCCTACGAG. Translated, it gives CASSFGTASYE. The entire CDR3 protein reads CASSFGTASYEQYF.

On this clone itself: The read ends 3 residues before the CDR3 terminus; that terminus is restored from the germline J gene. The chain combines TRBV20-1 with TRBJ2-7; 15 bases map to TRBD2. J lost 5 bases, V lost 6 bases, and 8 bases had no gene match. This CDR3 is 15 amino acids long. Germline V CDR1 and CDR2: DFQATT, SNEGSKA (reference sequence). The CDR3 loop reads CSANGLAGGRDEQYF. Incomplete CDR3 DNA: TGCAGTGCAAACGGACTAGCGGGAGGGCGAGACGAG.

This clone has just a few counts. The CDR3 is cut off 3 residues early in the read; its end comes from the germline J gene. The gene calls are TRBV6-2 or TRBV6-3 and TRBJ1-6, with D perhaps TRBD1 (6 bases). Germline loops: CDR1 MNHEY, CDR2 SVGEGT. V was trimmed by 4 bases and J by 1 base, leaving 8 bases between them. The CDR3 has 15 amino acids. CDR3: CASSSRGSYNSPLHF. The CDR3 bases that were read are TGTGCCAGCAGTTCCAGGGGATCCTATAATTCACCC.

This clone appeared a few times. The read ends 3 residues before the CDR3 terminus; that terminus is restored from the germline J gene. This chain uses TRBV2 with TRBJ1-4, with D perhaps TRBD1 (5 bases). This CDR3 comprises 14 residues. The V end lost 2 bases, the J end lost 10 bases, and 14 bases lay between the germline ends. Germline CDR1 is SNHLY and CDR2 is FYNNEI. CDR3 DNA, as far as it was read: TGTGCCAGCAGTGAATTGGTCCCGGGGGGAAAA. Its protein is CASSELVPGGK. In full, the CDR3 is CASSELVPGGKLFF.

Of note for this clone: The sequenced fragment ends 3 residues before the CDR3 boundary, so the rest is inferred from the germline J gene. The chain joins TRBV5-1 to TRBJ2-7; 11 bases align to TRBD2. The J segment lost 3 bases and the V segment lost 5 bases, leaving 4 bases of the junction unmatched. The CDR3 sequence is 14 residues long. The V gene's germline CDR1 is SGHRS and CDR2 YFSETQ. Incomplete CDR3 DNA: TGCGCCAGCAGACCGGGACTAGCGGACTACGAG. Translating it yields CASRPGLADYE. In full, the CDR3 is CASRPGLADYEQYF.

In this sample, this clone turned up a few times. The read comes to an end 3 residues before the CDR3 does, leaving the germline J gene to fill in the end. The chain combines TRBV7-9 with TRBJ2-7; 8 bases align to TRBD1. Germline assignment: CDR1 SEHNR and CDR2 FQNEAQ (reference sequence). V was pared by 4 bases and J by 2 bases, with 4 bases of the junction left unmatched. This CDR3 is 14 amino acids long. This CDR3 is CASSSDREPYEQYF. CDR3 DNA (partial): TGTGCCAGCAGCTCGGACAGGGAGCCCTACGAG.

The sample holds many counts of this clone. The missing CDR3 end, 3 residues past where the read stops, is filled in from the germline J gene. The chain carries TRBV6-2 or TRBV6-3 and TRBJ2-4, with 10 bases identical to TRBD1. CDR3 length: 16 residues. V lost 4 bases, J lost 3 bases, and 6 bases stayed unmatched. Germline values: CDR1 MNHEY, CDR2 SVGEGT. CDR3 bases read: TGTGCCAGCAGTTTTTTGGGACAGGGGAGCAAAAACATT. The encoded protein is CASSFLGQGSKNI. The full CDR3 is CASSFLGQGSKNIQYF.

This clone was seen a handful of times. The sequenced CDR3 bases are TGTGCCAGCAGCCTGCAGGGGAAAGAGACC. As protein: CASSLQGKET. The entire CDR3 sequence reads CASSLQGKETQYF. The chain uses TRBV2 and TRBJ2-5, with D tentatively TRBD1 (6 bases). Coverage ceases 3 residues before the CDR3 finishes, and the germline J gene fills in the end. In germline, CDR1 is SNHLY, CDR2 FYNNEI. V gave up 6 bases and J gave up 3 bases, with 11 bases separating them. The CDR3 loop spans 13 amino acids.

This clone was seen repeatedly, ten times or more. The read ends 3 residues before the CDR3 terminus; that terminus is restored from the germline J gene. The chain recombines TRBV7-2 with TRBJ2-7; D is undetermined. V lost 5 bases and J 6 bases, leaving 14 bases between the germline ends. CDR3 size: 13 residues. Germline V gene sequence: CDR1 SGHTA, CDR2 FQGNSA. CDR3 loop: CASSQDRLGEQYF. The sequenced CDR3 bases are TGTGCCAGCAGCCAGGATCGCCTGGGCGAG.

Comment on this clone: The CDR3 end lies 3 residues beyond the end of the read and is filled in from the germline J gene. The rearrangement joins TRBV5-1 to TRBJ2-3, with a possible D match to TRBD1 (8 bases). Germline loops: CDR1 SGHRS, CDR2 YFSETQ. Trimming pared 3 bases from V and 3 bases from J, leaving 14 bases between. This CDR3 has 15 residues. The CDR3 spells CASSSTGGGTDTQYF. The sequenced part of the CDR3 DNA is TGCGCCAGCAGCTCCACAGGGGGGGGGACAGATACG. Together with reference TRBV5-1 and TRBJ2-3, the CDR3 gives the full variable domain: KAGVTQTPRYLIKTRGQQVTLSCSPISGHRSVSWYQQTPGQGLQFLFEYFSETQRNKGNFPGRFSGRQFSNSRSEMNVSTLELGDSALYLCASSSTGGGTDTQYFGPGTRLTVL.

Details on this clone: The CDR3 extends 3 residues past the end of the read, so its final part is completed from the germline J gene. This chain connects TRBV7-2 to TRBJ2-5; D is possibly TRBD2 (7 bases). This CDR3 contains 15 residues. Trimming took 5 bases from V and 4 from J, leaving 17 bases between them. CDR1 is SGHTA, CDR2 FQGNSA, per germline. CDR3: CASSGGGGVVETQYF. The covered CDR3 bases are TGTGCCAGCAGCGGGGGAGGGGGGGTTGTAGAGACC.